A single sample is the source of the 8 T cell receptor beta chains below, sequenced in a study of CD8 T cells in ankylosing spondylitis. TCRdb re-called the 5' RACE reads with MiXCR, one entry per CDR3 protein. In the table there are about 800,000 distinct CDR3 sequences, 10% to 15% of which are singletons. Whole-study results and caveats: A TCR beta motif of roughly eight highly homologous variants seemed to mark ankylosing spondylitis blood.

These receptors' targets are unknown. The sequencing sample was made of blood, either unsorted or a sorted T cell fraction (not recorded which). The origin of the receptors is a male donor with ankylosing spondylitis.

The table lists this clonotype with a few counts. V usage is TRBV7-9 and J usage is TRBJ2-1; 8 nucleotides align to TRBD2. There are 16 residues in the CDR3. Germline V lookup: CDR1 SEHNR, CDR2 FQNEAQ (reference sequence). Trimming removed 5 bases from V and 3 bases from J; junction bases left unmatched: 9. CDR3 bases: TGTGCCAGCAGCCCTACTGGGAGCGGGAGCTACAATGAGCAGTTCTTC. This translates into CASSPTGSGSYNEQFF.

This clonotype was seen ten or more times. The chain recombines TRBV6-5 with TRBJ1-2; D perhaps matches TRBD1 (5 bases). This CDR3 comprises 17 residues. V lost 0 bases, J lost 0 bases, and 14 bases lay in between. The germline V gene encodes CDR1 MNHEY and CDR2 SVGAGI. CDR3 nucleotides: TGTGCCAGCAGTTACTCGTGGACAAGGGATGCTAACTATGGCTACACCTTC. Translated, it gives CASSYSWTRDANYGYTF.

This clonotype turned up a few times. The chain's CDR3 is CASSSDRRRQPQHF. In nucleotides, the CDR3 is TGTGCCAGCAGCTCGGACAGGCGGAGGCAGCCCCAGCATTTT. V usage is TRBV7-2 and J usage is TRBJ1-5; 7 bases fit TRBD1. CDR1 is SGHTA, CDR2 FQGNSA, per germline. The CDR3 has 14 amino acids. Losses at the gene ends were 4 bases for V and 7 bases for J; bases not matched to a gene: 7.

This clonotype was observed at least ten times. The DNA of the CDR3 is TGTGCCAGCAGCCCTCAACAGGGTCCGTACGAGCAGTACTTC. Protein product: CASSPQQGPYEQYF. The chain joins TRBV7-2 to TRBJ2-7, with TRBD1 as a possible D gene (6 bases). The CDR3 is 14 residues long. Germline-derived CDR1 and CDR2 are SGHTA and FQGNSA. V was trimmed by 5 bases and J by 4 bases, leaving 15 bases between them.

This clonotype was seen only a few times. The J gene is TRBJ2-1, the V gene TRBV18, with D possibly being TRBD2 (5 bases). Germline CDR1 reads KGHSH; CDR2 reads LQKENI. V gave up 5 bases and J gave up 5 bases, with 13 bases separating them. The CDR3 runs 14 residues. CDR3 residues: CASSVEWRDNEQFF. The CDR3 coding sequence is TGTGCCAGCTCAGTCGAATGGCGGGACAATGAGCAGTTCTTC.

This clonotype was detected ten times or more. The chain is built from TRBV4-3 and TRBJ1-6, with D tentatively TRBD1 (6 bases). The CDR3 covers 15 residues. Germline V gene data show CDR1 as LGHNA and CDR2 as YSLEER. The V end was cut by 1 base, the J end by 6 bases, with 10 bases between. The CDR3: CASSQVVGGNSPLHF. The DNA for the CDR3 is TGCGCCAGCAGCCAAGTCGTAGGGGGTAATTCACCCCTCCACTTT.

The sample holds many counts of this clonotype. The V gene is TRBV7-2, the J gene TRBJ2-1, with D hard to call. The germline CDR1 and CDR2 sequences are SGHTA and FQGNSA. This CDR3 has 14 residues. V shed 1 base and J shed 7 bases, with 11 bases lying between them. The CDR3 is CASSLDSARNEQFF. The CDR3 DNA reads TGTGCCAGCAGCTTAGATTCGGCGCGGAATGAGCAGTTCTTC.

The chain recombines TRBV5-1 with TRBJ1-2; D call uncertain. CDR3 length: 12 residues. V lost 0 bases and J lost 8, with 8 bases in between. Germline CDR1 and CDR2: SGHRS and YFSETQ. The CDR3 loop reads CASSLAVGGYTF. Written as DNA, the CDR3 is TGCGCCAGCAGCTTGGCCGTCGGAGGCTACACCTTC.